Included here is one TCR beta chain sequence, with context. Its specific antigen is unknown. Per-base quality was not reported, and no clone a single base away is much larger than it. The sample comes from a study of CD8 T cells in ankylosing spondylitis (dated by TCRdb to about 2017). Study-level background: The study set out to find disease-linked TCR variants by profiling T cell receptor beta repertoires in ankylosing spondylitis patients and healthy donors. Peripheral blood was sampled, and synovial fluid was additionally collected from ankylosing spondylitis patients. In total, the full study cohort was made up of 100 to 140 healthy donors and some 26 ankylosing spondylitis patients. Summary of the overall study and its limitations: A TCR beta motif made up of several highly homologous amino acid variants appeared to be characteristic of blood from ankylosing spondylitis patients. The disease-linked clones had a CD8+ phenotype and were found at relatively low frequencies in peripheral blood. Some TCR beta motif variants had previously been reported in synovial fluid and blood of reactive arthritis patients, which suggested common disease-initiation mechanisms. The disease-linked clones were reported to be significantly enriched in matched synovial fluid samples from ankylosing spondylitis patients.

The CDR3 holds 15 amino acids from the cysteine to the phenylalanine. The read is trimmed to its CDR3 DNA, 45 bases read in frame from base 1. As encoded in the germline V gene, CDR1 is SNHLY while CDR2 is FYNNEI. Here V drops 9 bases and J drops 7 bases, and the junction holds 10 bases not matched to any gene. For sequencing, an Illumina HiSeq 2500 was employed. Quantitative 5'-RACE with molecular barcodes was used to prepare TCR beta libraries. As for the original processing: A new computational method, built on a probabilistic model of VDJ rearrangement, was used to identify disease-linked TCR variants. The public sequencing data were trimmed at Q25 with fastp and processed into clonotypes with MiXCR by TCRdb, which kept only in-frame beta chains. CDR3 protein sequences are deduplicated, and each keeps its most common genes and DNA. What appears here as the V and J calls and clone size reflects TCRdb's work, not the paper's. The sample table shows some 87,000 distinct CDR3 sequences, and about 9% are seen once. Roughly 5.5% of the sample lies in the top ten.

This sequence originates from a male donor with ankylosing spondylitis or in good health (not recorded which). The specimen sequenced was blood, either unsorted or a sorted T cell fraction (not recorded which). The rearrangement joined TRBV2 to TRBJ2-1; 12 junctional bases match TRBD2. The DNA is TGTGCCAGAGGGGAGACTAGCGGGGGAAATAATGAGCAGTTCTTC. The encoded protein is CARGETSGGNNEQFF. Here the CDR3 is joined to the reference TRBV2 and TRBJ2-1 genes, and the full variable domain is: EPEVTQTPSHQVTQMGQEVILRCVPISNHLYFYWYRQILGQKVEFLVSFYNNEISEKSEIFDDQFSVERPDGSNFTLKIRSTKLEDSAMYFCARGETSGGNNEQFFGPGTRLTVL.